The 2 T cell receptor beta chains below come from one sample, sequenced in a study of control samples from healthy donors and cancer patients. Clones were sequenced by immunoSEQ multiplex PCR, and TCRdb holds only the in-frame ones, with some missing. The sample holds 73,000 or so clones, roughly 87% seen once. Sequenced: blood. The receptors come from a woman aged 50 to 60 in good health.

The V and J genes are TRBV3-1 (or the pseudogene TRBV3-2) and TRBJ2-1, with 13 bases fitting TRBD2. Germline values: CDR1 LGHDT, CDR2 YNNKEL (reference sequence). V dropped 2 bases and J dropped 7; count of bases not matched to a gene: 5. There are 16 residues in the CDR3. CDR3 region: CASSQKLAGGPNEQFF. The CDR3, as DNA: TGTGCCAGCAGCCAAAAACTAGCGGGAGGGCCAAATGAGCAGTTCTTC.

The gene calls are TRBV6-5 and TRBJ2-2, with D unresolved. Germline loops: CDR1 MNHEY, CDR2 SVGAGI. The CDR3 is 12 amino acids. V was shortened by 4 bases and J by 7 bases, with 7 bases between the two germline ends. The CDR3 region is CASSSVHGELFF. DNA of the CDR3: TGTGCCAGCAGTTCCGTGCACGGGGAGCTGTTTTTT.